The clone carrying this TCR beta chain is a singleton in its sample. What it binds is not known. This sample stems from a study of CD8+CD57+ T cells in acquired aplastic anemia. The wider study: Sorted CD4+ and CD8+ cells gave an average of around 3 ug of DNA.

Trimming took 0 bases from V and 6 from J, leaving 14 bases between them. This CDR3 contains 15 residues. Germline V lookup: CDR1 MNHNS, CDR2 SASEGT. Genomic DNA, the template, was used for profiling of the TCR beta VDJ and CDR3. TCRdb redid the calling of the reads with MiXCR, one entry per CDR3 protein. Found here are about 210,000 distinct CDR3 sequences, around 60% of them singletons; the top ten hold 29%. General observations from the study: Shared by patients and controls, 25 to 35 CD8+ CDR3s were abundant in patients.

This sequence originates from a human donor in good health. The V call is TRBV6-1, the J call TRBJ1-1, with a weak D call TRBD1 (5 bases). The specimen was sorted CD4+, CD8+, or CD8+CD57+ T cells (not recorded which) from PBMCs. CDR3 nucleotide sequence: TGTGCCAGCAGTGAAGCGGAGAGGGGTCGGGCTGAAGCTTTCTTT. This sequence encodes CASSEAERGRAEAFF.